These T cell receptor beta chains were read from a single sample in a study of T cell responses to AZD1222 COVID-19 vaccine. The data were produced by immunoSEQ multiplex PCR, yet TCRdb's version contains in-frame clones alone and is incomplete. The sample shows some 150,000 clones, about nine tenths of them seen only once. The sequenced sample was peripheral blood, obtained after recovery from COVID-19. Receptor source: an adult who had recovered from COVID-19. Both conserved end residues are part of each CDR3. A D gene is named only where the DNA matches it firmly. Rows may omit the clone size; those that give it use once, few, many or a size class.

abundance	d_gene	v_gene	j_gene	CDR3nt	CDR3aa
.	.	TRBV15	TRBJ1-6	TGTGCCACCACCGATAGGACTCTTATGCCCCTCCACTTT	CATTDRTLMPLHF
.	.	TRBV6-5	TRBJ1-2	TGTGCCAGCACCCAGGGAAACTATGGCTACACCTTC	CASTQGNYGYTF
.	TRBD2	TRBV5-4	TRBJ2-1	TGTGCCAGCAGCCAGCGGCGGGAGAGGAACAATGAGCAGTTCTTC	CASSQRRERNNEQFF
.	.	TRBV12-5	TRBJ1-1	TGTGCTAGTGGTCACAGGGCGGGGAACACTGAAGCTTTCTTT	CASGHRAGNTEAFF
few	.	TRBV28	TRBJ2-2	TGTGCCAGCAGTTTAAAAAGACTAGTGGGCGGGGAGCTGTTTTTT	CASSLKRLVGGELFF
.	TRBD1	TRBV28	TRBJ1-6	TGTGCCAGCAGTTTACAGGGGGGGTATAATTCACCCCTCCACTTT	CASSLQGGYNSPLHF
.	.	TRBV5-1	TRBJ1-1	TGCGCCAGCAGCTTGGGATTCAGGGGATTGAACACTGAAGCTTTCTTT	CASSLGFRGLNTEAFF
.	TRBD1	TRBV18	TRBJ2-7	TGTGCCAGTGGACAGGGAGTGGGGTCTTTCTCCTACGAGCAGTACTTC	CASGQGVGSFSYEQYF
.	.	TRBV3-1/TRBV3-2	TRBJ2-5	TGTGCCAGCAGCCATCTCTCAGGGGAGACCCAGTACTTC	CASSHLSGETQYF
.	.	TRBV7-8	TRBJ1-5	TGTGCCAGCAGCCCTCCCGGGGCGTGGGGGCAGCCCCAGCATTTT	CASSPPGAWGQPQHF
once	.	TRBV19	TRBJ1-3	TGTGCCAGTAGTATGCACAGAAGAAACACCATATATTTT	CASSMHRRNTIYF
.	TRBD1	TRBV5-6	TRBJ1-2	TGTGCCAGCAGCTCATCCGGGACAGGGGAGGATGGCTACACCTTC	CASSSSGTGEDGYTF
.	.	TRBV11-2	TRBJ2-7	TGTGCCAGCAGCTTAGACGACCGTGCACCCAACGAGCAGTACTTC	CASSLDDRAPNEQYF
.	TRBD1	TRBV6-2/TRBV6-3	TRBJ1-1	TGTGCCAGCAGCAGAACCAGGGGGCTCGCTGAAGCTTTCTTT	CASSRTRGLAEAFF
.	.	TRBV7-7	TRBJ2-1	TGTGCTAGCAGCCTCCTGGGAAGCTCCTACAATGAGCAGTTCTTC	CASSLLGSSYNEQFF
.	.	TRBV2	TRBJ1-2	TGTGCCAGCAGTGAAGCGGGAGTGGACGGCTACACCTTC	CASSEAGVDGYTF
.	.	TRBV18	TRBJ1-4	TGTGCCAGCTCACCATCCGCCCGGAATGAAAAACTGTTTTTT	CASSPSARNEKLFF
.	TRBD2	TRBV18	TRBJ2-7	TGTGCCAGCTCACCTGGGGCTAGCGGGGGGGCCGGGTACGAGCAGTACTTC	CASSPGASGGAGYEQYF
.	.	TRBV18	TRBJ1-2	TGTGCCAGCTCCCGGGGGTTCAGCTACGGCTACACCTTC	CASSRGFSYGYTF
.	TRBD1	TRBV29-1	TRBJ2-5	TGCAGCGTCCTACTAATCTTAGACAGGGGAGAGACCCAGTACTTC	CSVLLILDRGETQYF
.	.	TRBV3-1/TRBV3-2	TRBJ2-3	TGTGCCAGCAGCCAAGATTTCGGCTCGGCAGATACGCAGTATTTT	CASSQDFGSADTQYF
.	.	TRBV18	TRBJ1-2	TGTGCCAGCTCACTCAGGCAACGGACGGAAATTCGCTATGGCTACACCTTC	CASSLRQRTEIRYGYTF
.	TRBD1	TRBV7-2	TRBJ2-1	TGTGCCAGCAGCTATAGACTTCTCGGGACAGGGGCCAATGAGCAGTTCTTC	CASSYRLLGTGANEQFF
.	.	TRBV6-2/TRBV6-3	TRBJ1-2	TGTGCCAGCAGTTACAGTATGGCCCAAGGAAGGAATGGCTACACCTTC	CASSYSMAQGRNGYTF
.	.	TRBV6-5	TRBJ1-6	TGTGCCAGCAGTTCCACTCTCAGAAATTCACCCCTCCACTTT	CASSSTLRNSPLHF
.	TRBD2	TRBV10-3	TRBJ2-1	TGTGCCATCAGTGAGTTAGCGGGAGGGCCTCTGAATGAGCAGTTCTTC	CAISELAGGPLNEQFF
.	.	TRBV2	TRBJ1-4	TGTGCCAGCAGTGAAGCGGGGGCGTTTAATGAAAAACTGTTTTTT	CASSEAGAFNEKLFF
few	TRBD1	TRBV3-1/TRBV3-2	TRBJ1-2	TGTGCCAGCAGCCAGGGAGGACAGGGTGGAAACTATGGCTACACCTTC	CASSQGGQGGNYGYTF
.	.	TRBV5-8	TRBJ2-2	TGTGCCAGCAGCTTATACAGGGATGCCACCGGGGAGCTGTTTTTT	CASSLYRDATGELFF
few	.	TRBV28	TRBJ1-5	TGTGCCAGCAGTTGGGGGGCGAATCAGCCCCAGCATTTT	CASSWGANQPQHF
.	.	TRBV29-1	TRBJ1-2	TGCAGCGTCTGGACATGGAGTGACTACACCTTC	CSVWTWSDYTF
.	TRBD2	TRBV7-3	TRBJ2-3	TGTGCCAGCAGCTTAAATAGCGGGGAGAATACGCAGTATTTT	CASSLNSGENTQYF
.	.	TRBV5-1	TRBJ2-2	TGCGCCAGCAGCTTGGCCAGGGGGGCGAACACCGGGGAGCTGTTTTTT	CASSLARGANTGELFF
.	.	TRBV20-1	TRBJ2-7	TGCAGTGCTAGCGGAATCTACGAGCAGTACTTC	CSASGIYEQYF
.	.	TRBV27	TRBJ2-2	TGTGCCAGCAGTTCCACCCAGGCGTCCGGGGAGCTGTTTTTT	CASSSTQASGELFF
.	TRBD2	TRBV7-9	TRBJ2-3	TGTGCCTCCGCCTCTAGCGGGTCCACAGATACGCAGTATTTT	CASASSGSTDTQYF
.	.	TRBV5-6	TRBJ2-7	TGTGCCAGCAGCTTGAGGGGGACGGACGAGCAGTACTTC	CASSLRGTDEQYF
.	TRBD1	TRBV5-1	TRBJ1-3	TGCGCCAGCAGCTTGACGGGACAGCGAAGCTCTGGAAACACCATATATTTT	CASSLTGQRSSGNTIYF
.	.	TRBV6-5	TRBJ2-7	TGTGCCAGCAGCCCACCGGGAGTCTACGAGCAGTACTTC	CASSPPGVYEQYF
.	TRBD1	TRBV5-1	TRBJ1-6	TGCGCCAGCAGTTCGGACAGGGCCAATTCACCCCTCCACTTT	CASSSDRANSPLHF
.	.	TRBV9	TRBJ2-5	TGTGCCAGCAGCGTAGCTACAGGGGAGACCCAGTACTTC	CASSVATGETQYF
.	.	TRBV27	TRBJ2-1	TGTGCCAGCAGTGGGGAGGGGGAAAAACAGGAACACAACAGAGAAAATGAGCAGTTCTTC	CASSGEGEKQEHNRENEQFF
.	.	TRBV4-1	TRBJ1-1	TGCGCCAGCAGCTACGCCGGACCGGACGGATTTGAAGCTTTCTTT	CASSYAGPDGFEAFF
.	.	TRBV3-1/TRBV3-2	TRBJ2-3	TGTGCCAGCAGCCAAGGTGGCCTTCCCCCAGATACGCAGTATTTT	CASSQGGLPPDTQYF
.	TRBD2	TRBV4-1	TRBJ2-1	TGCGCCAGCAGCCCGACTACTAGCGGGGTAGACAATGAGCAGTTCTTC	CASSPTTSGVDNEQFF
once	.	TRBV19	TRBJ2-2	TGTGCCAGTAGTATAGTTCAAACCGGGGAGCTGTTTTTT	CASSIVQTGELFF
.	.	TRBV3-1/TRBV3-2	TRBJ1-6	TGTGCCAGCAGCCGAGATGGGGGATGGGATTCACCCCTCCACTTT	CASSRDGGWDSPLHF